The TCR beta chain described here comes from a study of blood T cell repertoires in COVID-19. Study background: Italy, Spain and the United States were the sources of the convalescent and acute COVID-19 samples.

Produced via immunoSEQ multiplex PCR; TCRdb's table is partial and in-frame only. The sample consists of about 87,000 clones, about 79% of them appearing once. The sequencing input was peripheral blood. The TCR sequence derives from a woman in her fifties or sixties with acute or convalescent COVID-19.

In nucleotides, the CDR3 is TGTGCCAGCAGCCTCCAGGGGTCCTGGTACGAGCAGTACTTC. Translated, it gives CASSLQGSWYEQYF. The chain is built from TRBV3-1 (or the pseudogene TRBV3-2) and TRBJ2-7; possible D gene TRBD1, 6 bases. Between the trimmed V and J ends, which lost 4 bases and 4 bases, there was a span of 14 bases. CDR3 length: 14 residues. The germline V gene has CDR1 LGHDT and CDR2 YNNKEL (reference sequence).